The 15 T cell receptor beta chains below all came from one sample that was sequenced in a study of blood T cell repertoires in COVID-19. Data came from immunoSEQ multiplex PCR; TCRdb stores just in-frame clones and leaves some out. Altogether approximately 250,000 clones are present, approximately 89% being singletons, with the ten largest covering 2.5% to 3%. Sequences were obtained from PBMCs or T cells enriched from blood (not recorded which). Receptor source: a man between 35 and 55 years old who had been exposed to COVID-19.

This clone was observed a single time. The chain carries TRBV28 and TRBJ1-3; D may be TRBD1 (6 bases). V lost 6 bases, J lost 2 bases, and 11 bases lay in between. The CDR3 runs to 14 residues. Germline V lookup: CDR1 MDHEN, CDR2 SYDVKM. The CDR3 loop reads CASRSGGPGNTIYF. In DNA form, the CDR3 reads TGTGCCAGCAGGTCGGGGGGGCCTGGAAACACCATATATTTT.

Notes on this clone: Other DNA variants within this sample encode the same CDR3. The rearrangement links TRBV5-1 to TRBJ1-2; the match to TRBD1 covers 7 bases. J gave up 5 bases and V 3 bases, and 4 bases lay outside the gene matches. The CDR3 covers 13 residues. Looked up from germline, CDR1 is SGHRS and CDR2 is YFSETQ. The CDR3: CASSSTGEYGYTF. The CDR3, as DNA: TGCGCCAGCAGCTCCACAGGGGAATATGGCTACACCTTC.

The chain joins TRBV20-1 to TRBJ1-3, with D perhaps TRBD1 (5 bases). The CDR3 has 17 residues. Looked up from germline, CDR1 is DFQATT and CDR2 is SNEGSKA (reference sequence). Trimming took 3 bases from V and 4 from J, leaving 22 bases between them. The CDR3 region is CSASYQGTALEGNTIYF. The DNA for the CDR3 is TGCAGTGCTAGTTATCAGGGAACAGCCTTAGAGGGAAACACCATATATTTT.

The chain recombines TRBV25-1 with TRBJ2-7; 8 bases fit TRBD2. CDR3 length: 18 residues. Germline V gene sequence: CDR1 MGHDK, CDR2 SYGVNS. The V and J ends lost 3 bases and 3 bases, in that order; junction bases with no gene match: 16. This CDR3 reads CASSDPYGGEPRNYEQYF. The CDR3 nucleotides read TGTGCCAGCAGTGACCCATACGGGGGGGAACCACGAAACTACGAGCAGTACTTC.

The chain is built from TRBV5-7 and TRBJ1-2; maybe TRBD1 (6 bases). Being an ORF, TRBV5-7 has a function that is uncertain. The CDR3 has 15 residues. Between the trimmed V and J ends, which lost 4 bases and 0 bases, there was a span of 13 bases. CDR3 in DNA: TGTGCCAGCAGCCTCCGGGACACTTCTAACTATGGCTACACCTTC. It specifies CASSLRDTSNYGYTF.

The chain is built from TRBV28 and TRBJ2-5; a possible D gene is TRBD1 (8 bases). V was trimmed by 4 bases and J by 2 bases, leaving 17 bases between them. From germline, CDR1 is MDHEN and CDR2 SYDVKM. The CDR3 length is 16 residues. CDR3 sequence: CASSYRGGTPQETQYF. CDR3 DNA: TGTGCCAGCAGTTACAGGGGGGGTACACCTCAAGAGACCCAGTACTTC. Full variable domain (rest looked up from reference TRBV28 and TRBJ2-5): DVKVTQSSRYLVKRTGEKVFLECVQDMDHENMFWYRQDPGLGLRLIYFSYDVKMKEKGDIPEGYSVSREKKERFSLILESASTNQTSMYLCASSYRGGTPQETQYFGPGTRLLVL.

The chain has TRBV7-9 and TRBJ2-5; a weak D match, TRBD2 (7 bases). Trimming cost V 3 bases and J 6 bases, with 17 bases left between them. The CDR3 contains 15 residues. Per germline, CDR1 SEHNR and CDR2 FQNEAQ (reference sequence). Here the CDR3 DNA reads TGTGCCAGCAGCTTTGCCGGCGAGGGGGGGCAGACCCAGTACTTC. Protein product: CASSFAGEGGQTQYF.

The V gene is TRBV4-3, the J gene TRBJ1-1; D unresolved. The CDR3 spans 14 residues. Looked up from germline, CDR1 is LGHNA and CDR2 is YSLEER. V was cut by 2 bases and J by 1 base, with 8 bases left in between. The CDR3 reads CASSQTSGNTEAFF. Here the CDR3 DNA reads TGCGCCAGCAGCCAAACATCAGGGAACACTGAAGCTTTCTTT.

The rearrangement uses TRBV7-9 and TRBJ1-1; 8 bases fit TRBD1. The V and J ends lost 3 bases and 4 bases, in that order; junction bases with no gene match: 7. This CDR3 comprises 15 residues. Germline V gene sequence: CDR1 SEHNR, CDR2 FQNEAQ (reference sequence). The CDR3 DNA follows: TGTGCCAGCAGCTTGCCTTTAACAGGGGGCACTGAAGCTTTCTTT. Its protein is CASSLPLTGGTEAFF.

V usage is TRBV27 and J usage is TRBJ2-1; 11 bases agree with TRBD1. Trimming took 4 bases from V and 7 from J; bases not matched to a gene: 6. The CDR3 contains 15 residues. Germline lookup yields CDR1 MNHEY and CDR2 SMNVEV (reference sequence). CDR3 protein: CASSWTGGAGNEQFF. DNA of the CDR3: TGTGCCAGCAGTTGGACAGGGGGCGCTGGGAATGAGCAGTTCTTC.

V gene TRBV19 combines with J gene TRBJ1-1; D is uncertain. Germline lookup yields CDR1 LNHDA and CDR2 SQIVND (reference sequence). Trimming took off 1 base at V and 6 bases at J, with 6 bases between the two ends. This CDR3 has 12 amino acids. The CDR3 loop reads CASSIGAAEAFF. For the CDR3, the DNA is TGTGCCAGTAGTATAGGGGCAGCTGAAGCTTTCTTT.

The CDR3 region has the DNA TGTGCCAGCAGCTTAGATCCTGACAGGGTAAAGACCGGGGAGCTGTTTTTT. Translating gives CASSLDPDRVKTGELFF. This chain joins TRBV11-2 and TRBJ2-2, with 7 bases that match TRBD1. The CDR3 spans 17 residues. V shed 0 bases, J shed 5 bases, and the junction held 9 bases outside the gene matches. CDR1 and CDR2 from the germline V gene are SGHAT and FQNNGV.

The chain uses TRBV18 and TRBJ1-3; 8 nucleotides agree with TRBD1. The germline V gene encodes CDR1 KGHSH and CDR2 LQKENI. CDR3 size: 14 residues. Losses at the gene ends were 4 bases for V and 9 bases for J; bases not matched to a gene: 8. The CDR3 protein is CASSLFQGAGTIYF. As DNA, the CDR3 is TGTGCCAGCTCACTGTTTCAGGGGGCCGGCACCATATATTTT.

The V call is TRBV27, the J call TRBJ1-5, with 7 bases aligning to TRBD1. Germline lookup yields CDR1 MNHEY and CDR2 SMNVEV (reference sequence). The CDR3 runs to 15 residues. Trimming cost V 1 base and J 0 bases; bases outside gene matches: 0. CDR3 in amino acids: CASSLWDSSNQPQHF. In nucleotides, the CDR3 is TGTGCCAGCAGTTTATGGGACAGTAGCAATCAGCCCCAGCATTTT.

The J gene is TRBJ2-3, the V gene TRBV9; 8 bases agree with TRBD1. V lost 4 bases to trimming and J lost 1 base; unmatched junction nucleotides: 8. In germline, CDR1 is SGDLS, CDR2 YYNGEE. The length of the CDR3 is 16 residues. The CDR3 DNA sequence: TGTGCCAGCAGCTCTCGGACAGGGCCTCGCACAGATACGCAGTATTTT. Protein: CASSSRTGPRTDTQYF.